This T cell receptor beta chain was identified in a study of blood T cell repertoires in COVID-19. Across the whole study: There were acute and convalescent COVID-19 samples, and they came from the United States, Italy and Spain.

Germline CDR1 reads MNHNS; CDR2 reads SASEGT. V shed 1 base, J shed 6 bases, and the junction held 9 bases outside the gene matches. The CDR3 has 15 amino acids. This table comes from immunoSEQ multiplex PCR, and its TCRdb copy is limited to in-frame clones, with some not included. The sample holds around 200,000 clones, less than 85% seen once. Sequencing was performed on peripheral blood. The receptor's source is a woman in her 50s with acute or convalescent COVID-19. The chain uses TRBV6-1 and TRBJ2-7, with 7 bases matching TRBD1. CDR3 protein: CASSEDHRGGGEQYF. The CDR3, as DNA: TGTGCCAGCAGTGAAGACCACAGGGGTGGTGGCGAGCAGTACTTC.